These 14 T cell receptor beta chains originate from one sample sequenced in a study of neurological immune-mediated disorders. MiXCR, applied by TCRdb to the 5' RACE reads, yields one record per CDR3 protein. The sample holds tens of thousands of distinct CDR3 sequences; over 2% are singletons and the top ten take around 2.8%. Input material: PBMCs. The receptors shown here come from a man aged 50-59 years with multiple sclerosis.

This clonotype was detected many times. V gene TRBV20-1 combines with J gene TRBJ1-4; the match to TRBD1 covers 8 bases. Germline CDR1 and CDR2: DFQATT and SNEGSKA (reference sequence). This CDR3 spans 15 amino acids. V trimming: 0 bases; J trimming: 7 bases; junction bases outside the gene matches: 7. The CDR3 bases are TGCAGTGCTAGAGACCCAACAGGGGGGAGTGAAAAACTGTTTTTT. This encodes CSARDPTGGSEKLFF.

This clonotype occurred many times. This sequence joins TRBV5-5 and TRBJ1-2; 8 nucleotides match TRBD1. Germline assignment: CDR1 SGHKS and CDR2 YYEKEE (reference sequence). The length of the CDR3 is 13 residues. V lost 4 bases and J lost 1; bases outside the gene matches: 0. The CDR3 DNA reads as TGTGCCAGCAGCGACAGGGGTAACTATGGCTACACCTTC. This translates into CASSDRGNYGYTF.

This clonotype was recorded many times. This chain joins TRBV5-1 and TRBJ2-5; a weak D match, TRBD2 (5 bases). The V gene's germline CDR1 is SGHRS and CDR2 YFSETQ. This CDR3 has 15 amino acids. The ends were cut back, 4 bases at V and 2 bases at J, with 15 bases in the middle. CDR3 nucleotides: TGCGCCAGCAGCCCCCGAGGACTGGCGCAAGAGACCCAGTACTTC. It translates to CASSPRGLAQETQYF.

The table lists this clonotype with many counts. V usage is TRBV25-1 and J usage is TRBJ2-5; TRBD1 is a possible D gene (6 bases). The germline V and J ends were trimmed by 2 bases and 0 bases, with 13 bases remaining between them. The length of the CDR3 is 16 residues. Germline CDR1 and CDR2: MGHDK and SYGVNS. The CDR3 here is CASSEMQGTNQETQYF. DNA of the CDR3: TGTGCCAGCAGTGAAATGCAGGGGACCAACCAAGAGACCCAGTACTTC.

This clonotype was recorded at least ten times. The chain is built from TRBV7-2 and TRBJ1-6; TRBD1 matches 7 bases. V gave up 5 bases and J gave up 11 bases; unmatched junction bases: 3. CDR1 and CDR2 (germline): SGHTA, FQGNSA. The CDR3 sequence is 12 residues long. The CDR3 region has the DNA TGTGCCAGCAGCCCGACAGGGACACCCCTCCACTTT. It encodes CASSPTGTPLHF.

The V call is TRBV7-2, the J call TRBJ1-2, with 12 bases lining up with TRBD1. Germline-derived CDR1 and CDR2 are SGHTA and FQGNSA. The CDR3 has 15 amino acids. Trimming cost V 4 bases and J 4 bases; bases outside gene matches: 4. The DNA of the CDR3 is TGTGCCAGCAGCTCAGGGACAGGGGGCCTCTATGGCTACACCTTC. This translates into CASSSGTGGLYGYTF.

Worth noting for this clonotype: At one boundary the junction diverges from the germline segment, which might be a read error. This chain joins TRBV20-1 and TRBJ1-6; D is perhaps TRBD1 (5 bases). The CDR3 spans 16 residues. Germline V gives CDR1 DFQATT, CDR2 SNEGSKA (reference sequence). In DNA form, the CDR3 reads TGCAGTGCTAGAGGCGACCGCCGGGGCGCGGATTCAACCCTCAACTTT. Translating gives CSARGDRRGADSTLNF.

The chain employs TRBV6-4 and TRBJ2-1; the match to TRBD2 covers 12 bases. Trimming removed 6 bases from V and 7 bases from J; junction bases left unmatched: 7. Germline V gene sequence: CDR1 MRHNA, CDR2 SNTAGT. CDR3 length: 15 residues. This chain's CDR3 is CASRLLAGGSNEQFF. In DNA, the CDR3 is TGTGCCAGCAGACTACTAGCGGGGGGTTCTAATGAGCAGTTCTTC.

This clonotype has ten or more counts. The CDR3 DNA is TGTGCCAGCAGCCAATCTTGGACGGAGAACACTGAAGCTTTCTTT. Protein sequence: CASSQSWTENTEAFF. V gene TRBV3-1 combines with J gene TRBJ1-1; D gene ambiguous. CDR3 size: 15 residues. Germline-derived CDR1 and CDR2 are LGHDT and YNNKEL (reference sequence). The V end was cut by 2 bases, the J end by 1 base, with 11 bases between.

In this sample, this clonotype turned up many times. The chain is built from TRBV5-1 and TRBJ2-7, with 12 bases identical to TRBD1. Trimming at V came to 6 bases and at J to 5 bases, leaving 9 bases not matched to a gene. Germline CDR1 and CDR2: SGHRS and YFSETQ. The CDR3 is 15 amino acids. The CDR3 region is CASTPQGQGANEQYF. The CDR3 region has the DNA TGCGCCAGCACGCCCCAGGGACAGGGGGCCAACGAGCAGTACTTC.

This clonotype was seen more than once but under ten times. The conserved final phenylalanine or tryptophan is absent from the CDR3, which likely points to a read error. The chain joins TRBV5-1 to TRBJ1-4; no clear D. Germline CDR1 is SGHRS and CDR2 is YFSETQ. The germline V and J ends were trimmed by 1 base and 8 bases, with 18 bases remaining between them. The length of the CDR3 is 16 residues. The CDR3 DNA reads TGCGCCAGCAGCTTGACGGGGTCTGGGCAACAGGAAAAACTGTTTAAT. Protein: CASSLTGSGQQEKLFN.

This clonotype showed up many times. The chain combines TRBV9 with TRBJ2-7; D might be TRBD1 or TRBD2, each matching 7 bases. V was pared by 7 bases and J by 4 bases, with 12 bases between. Germline V gene data show CDR1 as SGDLS and CDR2 as YYNGEE. This CDR3 has 12 amino acids. The CDR3 DNA reads TGTGCCAGCGGGAGGGGGCCTTACGAGCAGTACTTC. Its translation is CASGRGPYEQYF.

This clonotype has a count of ten or more. The gene calls are TRBV30 and TRBJ2-2; weak D call: TRBD1 (6 bases). The CDR3 has 13 residues. V dropped 3 bases and J dropped 4 bases, with 9 bases sitting between them. From germline, CDR1 is GTSNPN and CDR2 SVGIG (reference sequence). The CDR3 is CAWRTGRTGELFF. The DNA for the CDR3 is TGTGCCTGGAGAACAGGGCGCACCGGGGAGCTGTTTTTT.

At least ten counts were recorded for this clonotype. V is TRBV27 and J is TRBJ2-5, with 9 nucleotides matching TRBD1. V was clipped by 6 bases and J by 2 bases; unmatched bases: 7. The CDR3 is 15 amino acids. From germline, CDR1 is MNHEY and CDR2 SMNVEV (reference sequence). CDR3 sequence: CASSPGTGRQETQYF. The CDR3 coding sequence is TGTGCCAGCAGCCCCGGGACAGGGAGGCAAGAGACCCAGTACTTC.